The 29 T cell receptor beta chains in this list originate from one sample, sequenced in a study of T cells in Graves' hyperthyroidism and ophthalmopathy. Researchers amplified the TCR beta CDR3 regions from RNA transcripts. RT-PCR in the first round (using the HTBI primer set) targeted the TCR CDR3. TCRdb fed the multiplex PCR reads into MiXCR, producing one record per CDR3 protein. The sample has about 210,000 distinct CDR3 sequences, approximately 17% seen once; the top ten hold approximately 50%. Source material: blood. All receptors come from a man between 45 and 60 years old with Graves' hyperthyroidism.

This clonotype was detected many times. The chain uses TRBV20-1 and TRBJ2-7, with TRBD2 identical over 9 bases. This CDR3 has 14 residues. Germline CDR1 DFQATT, CDR2 SNEGSKA (reference sequence). V dropped 3 bases and J dropped 7; count of bases not matched to a gene: 10. CDR3 in amino acids: CSARVSGLAGEQYF. The CDR3, as DNA: TGCAGTGCTAGGGTCAGTGGGCTAGCGGGGGAGCAGTACTTC.

In this sample, this clonotype turned up many times. The chain couples TRBV7-9 to TRBJ2-3; D possibly corresponds to TRBD2 (7 bases). Trimming removed 6 bases from V and 3 bases from J, with 16 bases in between. The CDR3 is 15 amino acids. Germline lookup yields CDR1 SEHNR and CDR2 FQNEAQ (reference sequence). The CDR3 DNA follows: TGTGCCAGCAGGATGGGGGGGCTCTGGACAGATACGCAGTATTTT. Protein: CASRMGGLWTDTQYF.

This clonotype was counted ten times or more. The chain has TRBV3-1 and TRBJ2-5; D is ambiguous. The CDR3 spans 12 residues. Germline-derived CDR1 and CDR2 are LGHDT and YNNKEL (reference sequence). Trimming pared 1 base from V and 5 bases from J, leaving 5 bases between. The CDR3 DNA reads as TGTGCCAGCAGCCAAGCCTTTGAGACCCAGTACTTC. Translation: CASSQAFETQYF.

This clonotype has ten or more counts. V gene TRBV18 combines with J gene TRBJ2-7, with TRBD2 matching 8 bases. The V gene's germline CDR1 is KGHSH and CDR2 LQKENI. CDR3 length equals 14 residues. V lost 4 bases and J lost 3; bases outside the gene matches: 5. The CDR3, as DNA: TGTGCCAGCTCACTTTCGGGACTAGGCTACGAGCAGTACTTC. Translation gives CASSLSGLGYEQYF.

V and J are TRBV7-2 and TRBJ1-5; 10 bases are shared with TRBD1. The CDR3 runs 18 residues. Germline CDR1 is SGHTA and CDR2 is FQGNSA. The trim removed 5 bases at V and 5 bases at J, leaving 15 bases unmatched. CDR3 residues: CASSLPVQDRGIYQPQHF. The DNA for the CDR3 is TGTGCCAGCAGCCTCCCCGTCCAGGACAGGGGGATTTATCAGCCCCAGCATTTT.

This clonotype was counted at least ten times. The chain employs TRBV7-9 and TRBJ2-7; D gene ambiguous. The germline gives CDR1 SEHNR, CDR2 FQNEAQ (reference sequence). The V end lost 2 bases, the J end lost 5 bases, and 13 bases lay between the germline ends. The CDR3 has 14 amino acids. The CDR3 here is CASSLPVAPNEQYF. The CDR3 region has the DNA TGTGCCAGCAGCTTACCCGTGGCCCCCAACGAGCAGTACTTC. Variable domain in full (rest from reference TRBV7-9 and TRBJ2-7): DTGVSQNPRHKITKRGQNVTFRCDPISEHNRLYWYRQTLGQGPEFLTYFQNEAQLEKSRLLSDRFSAERPKGSFSTLEIQRTEQGDSAMYLCASSLPVAPNEQYFGPGTRLTVT.

The chain recombines TRBV7-2 with TRBJ2-7; D gene unclear. The CDR3 is 14 amino acids. Germline CDR1 is SGHTA and CDR2 is FQGNSA. Deletions cut 5 bases from V and 0 bases from J, with 11 bases between. CDR3 residues: CASSPWTDSYEQYF. CDR3 nucleotide sequence: TGTGCCAGCAGCCCCTGGACGGACTCCTACGAGCAGTACTTC.

This clonotype was detected ten times or more. V usage is TRBV20-1 and J usage is TRBJ1-1; 8 bases agree with TRBD1. Per the germline V gene, CDR1 is DFQATT and CDR2 is SNEGSKA (reference sequence). This CDR3 is built from 14 residues. With V trimmed by 0 bases and J by 4 bases, 4 bases remained unmatched. CDR3 residues: CSAREDRGFTEAFF. The CDR3 coding sequence is TGCAGTGCTAGAGAAGACAGGGGCTTCACTGAAGCTTTCTTT.

This clonotype was seen many times. This rearrangement joins TRBV5-1 to TRBJ2-7; 12 nucleotides align to TRBD2. Germline CDR1 and CDR2: SGHRS and YFSETQ. The CDR3 extends over 17 amino acids. Unmatched junction bases numbered 7, after V lost 0 bases and J lost 3 bases. As DNA, the CDR3 is TGCGCCAGCAGCTTGGCCAAGACTAGCGGGAGACTCTACGAGCAGTACTTC. This gives the protein CASSLAKTSGRLYEQYF.

Ten or more counts support this clonotype. The chain couples TRBV28 to TRBJ2-3; D gene unclear. The CDR3 extends over 14 amino acids. The V end lost 5 bases, the J end lost 6 bases, and 15 bases lay between the germline ends. CDR1 is MDHEN and CDR2 is SYDVKM in the germline V gene. Written as DNA, the CDR3 is TGTGCCAGCAGTCCCTCCAGTCTAACGGATACGCAGTATTTT. Translation: CASSPSSLTDTQYF.

This clonotype was seen repeatedly, ten times or more. CDR3 coding DNA: TGCGCCAGCAGCCTCGAGACTAGCGGGTACAATGAGCAGTTCTTC. Encoded protein: CASSLETSGYNEQFF. The chain is built from TRBV5-1 and TRBJ2-1, with 10 bases aligning to TRBD2. This CDR3 comprises 15 residues. V shed 4 bases, J shed 4 bases, and the junction held 5 bases outside the gene matches. The germline V gene encodes CDR1 SGHRS and CDR2 YFSETQ. The full variable domain, its missing parts supplied by reference TRBV5-1 and TRBJ2-1, is KAGVTQTPRYLIKTRGQQVTLSCSPISGHRSVSWYQQTPGQGLQFLFEYFSETQRNKGNFPGRFSGRQFSNSRSEMNVSTLELGDSALYLCASSLETSGYNEQFFGPGTRLTVL.

There are many counts of this clonotype. J is TRBJ2-3 and V is TRBV24-1; no clear D. The germline V and J ends were trimmed by 3 bases and 6 bases, with 9 bases remaining between them. The germline gives CDR1 KGHDR, CDR2 SFDVKD. The CDR3 runs to 13 residues. The CDR3 region is CATSDPSLDTQYF. The DNA of the CDR3 is TGTGCCACCAGTGATCCAAGTCTGGATACGCAGTATTTT.

The chain couples TRBV5-5 to TRBJ2-7; D gene ambiguous. The CDR3 spans 14 residues. V was pared by 1 base and J by 2 bases, with 10 bases between. CDR1 SGHKS and CDR2 YYEKEE come from the germline V gene (reference sequence). The CDR3 sequence is CASSLRQEAYEQYF. The CDR3 coding sequence is TGTGCCAGCAGCTTGAGGCAGGAAGCCTACGAGCAGTACTTC.

The table lists this clonotype with a few counts. The rearrangement uses TRBV30 and TRBJ2-5, with D possibly being TRBD1 or TRBD2 (5 bases each). Germline V gene lookup returns CDR1 GTSNPN and CDR2 SVGIG (reference sequence). The CDR3 runs to 15 residues. V lost 0 bases and J lost 8, with 19 bases in between. The CDR3 sequence: CAWSVVPTSRGTQYF. For the CDR3, the DNA is TGTGCCTGGAGTGTAGTACCGACAAGCCGGGGCACCCAGTACTTC.

In its sample, this clonotype was seen a few times. The rearrangement links TRBV4-1 to TRBJ1-1; D call uncertain. The CDR3 totals 15 residues. V lost 2 bases and J lost 1, with 11 bases in between. Per germline, CDR1 MGHRA and CDR2 YSYEKL. The CDR3 bases are TGCGCCAGCAGCCAAATCACTCTAACGAACACTGAAGCTTTCTTT. It is translated as CASSQITLTNTEAFF.

At least ten counts were recorded for this clonotype. This chain links TRBV7-6 with TRBJ2-7; a possible D gene is TRBD2 (5 bases). Deletions cut 6 bases from V and 0 bases from J, with 12 bases between. Germline V gene sequence: CDR1 SGHVS, CDR2 FNYEAQ. The length of the CDR3 is 14 residues. The CDR3 here is CASSTTRGSYEQYF. The CDR3 DNA is TGTGCCAGCAGTACAACTCGGGGCTCCTACGAGCAGTACTTC.

V usage is TRBV7-6 and J usage is TRBJ2-7, with 10 bases identical to TRBD2. Germline trimming cut 1 base from V and 2 bases from J; bases unmatched to any gene: 2. From germline, CDR1 is SGHVS and CDR2 FNYEAQ. The CDR3 runs to 15 residues. The DNA of the CDR3 is TGTGCCAGCAGCTTAGTTGGGACTAGCGCCTACGAGCAGTACTTC. It codes for CASSLVGTSAYEQYF.

CDR3 region: CASSYSQGRIHNEQFF. Here the CDR3 DNA reads TGTGCCAGCAGTTACTCACAGGGGAGAATCCACAATGAGCAGTTCTTC. The rearrangement uses TRBV6-5 and TRBJ2-1; 7 nucleotides align to TRBD1. This CDR3 comprises 16 residues. With 0 bases clipped from V and 5 bases from J, the junction kept 7 bases outside the gene matches. Germline assignment: CDR1 MNHEY and CDR2 SVGAGI.

This clonotype was picked up many times. The rearrangement joins TRBV20-1 to TRBJ2-5; no clear D. Germline CDR1 is DFQATT and CDR2 is SNEGSKA (reference sequence). There are 16 residues in the CDR3. V was pared by 1 base and J by 4 bases, with 19 bases between. This CDR3 is CSARAPGQVVGETQYF. The CDR3 coding sequence is TGCAGTGCTAGAGCCCCGGGCCAAGTAGTAGGAGAGACCCAGTACTTC.

This clonotype came up many times. This chain uses TRBV12-3 or TRBV12-4 with TRBJ2-1, with TRBD1 as a possible D gene (6 bases). V dropped 6 bases and J dropped 8 bases, with 14 bases sitting between them. The CDR3 loop spans 13 amino acids. This CDR3 reads CASSQGWGDEQFF. The DNA for the CDR3 is TGTGCCAGCAGCCAGGGGTGGGGCGATGAGCAGTTCTTC.

This chain connects TRBV10-3 to TRBJ2-7, with 9 bases fitting TRBD1. The CDR3 extends over 14 amino acids. Trimming at V came to 8 bases and at J to 5 bases, leaving 10 bases not matched to a gene. CDR1 and CDR2 from the germline V gene are ENHRY and SYGVKD. The CDR3 DNA follows: TGTGCCATCGGCCCCGGGACAGGGTCCCACGAGCAGTACTTC. It encodes CAIGPGTGSHEQYF.

This clonotype was counted at least ten times. The chain links TRBV5-5 to TRBJ2-7; D is uncertain. The CDR3 has 13 amino acids. Germline CDR1 is SGHKS and CDR2 is YYEKEE (reference sequence). Trimming shortened V by 2 bases and J by 2 bases, and 8 bases separated the two germline ends. The CDR3 protein is CASSFLTAYEQYF. The DNA of the CDR3 is TGTGCCAGCAGCTTTCTGACGGCCTACGAGCAGTACTTC.

This clonotype has just a few counts. V gene TRBV6-2 or TRBV6-3 combines with J gene TRBJ2-1; the D is unclear. Trimming pared 0 bases from V and 4 bases from J, leaving 10 bases between. The CDR3 totals 15 residues. Germline V gives CDR1 MNHEY, CDR2 SVGEGT. This CDR3 is CASSYSSPPYNEQFF. The CDR3 DNA is TGTGCCAGCAGTTACTCTAGCCCCCCATACAATGAGCAGTTCTTC.

The gene calls are TRBV9 and TRBJ2-2; TRBD1 matches 8 bases. The CDR3 totals 16 residues. The ends lost 4 bases at V and 0 bases at J; junction bases unmatched: 5. Germline V gene sequence: CDR1 SGDLS, CDR2 YYNGEE. CDR3 sequence reads: CASSTETGANTGELFF. In DNA form, the CDR3 reads TGTGCCAGCAGCACCGAGACAGGGGCGAACACCGGGGAGCTGTTTTTT.

This clonotype was found many times. The chain carries TRBV11-2 and TRBJ1-1; D is uncertain. The ends were cut back, 5 bases at V and 1 base at J, with 8 bases in the middle. Germline V gene data show CDR1 as SGHAT and CDR2 as FQNNGV. The CDR3 has 13 residues. The CDR3 DNA reads TGTGCCAGCAGCCCGACCCCGAACACTGAAGCTTTCTTT. Its translation: CASSPTPNTEAFF.

The chain joins TRBV18 to TRBJ2-7; D perhaps matches TRBD1 (6 bases). Deletions cut 5 bases from V and 6 bases from J, with 20 bases between. The CDR3 length is 15 residues. Germline values: CDR1 KGHSH, CDR2 LQKENI. The CDR3 reads CASSATGNREGEQYF. CDR3 in DNA: TGTGCCAGCTCAGCAACAGGGAACCGAGAAGGCGAGCAGTACTTC.

This clonotype was observed many times. J is TRBJ2-1 and V is TRBV29-1; 10 bases line up with TRBD2. The CDR3 spans 17 residues. Germline-derived CDR1 and CDR2 are SQVTM and ANQGSEA. V lost 3 bases to trimming and J lost 7 bases; unmatched junction nucleotides: 15. CDR3 sequence: CSVELFNAGLANNEQFF. CDR3 in DNA: TGCAGCGTTGAGCTATTCAACGCGGGACTAGCGAATAATGAGCAGTTCTTC.

This clonotype was found many times. CDR3 DNA: TGTGCCAGCAGTTTCAGAGTACCAGGGGACGAGCAGTACTTC. It yields the protein CASSFRVPGDEQYF. The rearrangement links TRBV12-3 or TRBV12-4 to TRBJ2-7; maybe TRBD1 (6 bases). The CDR3 is made up of 14 amino acids. V was clipped by 3 bases and J by 5 bases, with 14 bases between them.

In its sample, this clonotype was seen many times. The chain uses TRBV20-1 and TRBJ2-1; TRBD2 matches 14 bases. Germline assignment: CDR1 DFQATT and CDR2 SNEGSKA (reference sequence). Losses at the gene ends were 5 bases for V and 6 bases for J; bases not matched to a gene: 6. This CDR3 is built from 15 residues. CDR3 loop: CSARLTSGRVNEQFF. The CDR3, as DNA: TGCAGTGCTCGCCTGACTAGCGGGAGGGTCAATGAGCAGTTCTTC.